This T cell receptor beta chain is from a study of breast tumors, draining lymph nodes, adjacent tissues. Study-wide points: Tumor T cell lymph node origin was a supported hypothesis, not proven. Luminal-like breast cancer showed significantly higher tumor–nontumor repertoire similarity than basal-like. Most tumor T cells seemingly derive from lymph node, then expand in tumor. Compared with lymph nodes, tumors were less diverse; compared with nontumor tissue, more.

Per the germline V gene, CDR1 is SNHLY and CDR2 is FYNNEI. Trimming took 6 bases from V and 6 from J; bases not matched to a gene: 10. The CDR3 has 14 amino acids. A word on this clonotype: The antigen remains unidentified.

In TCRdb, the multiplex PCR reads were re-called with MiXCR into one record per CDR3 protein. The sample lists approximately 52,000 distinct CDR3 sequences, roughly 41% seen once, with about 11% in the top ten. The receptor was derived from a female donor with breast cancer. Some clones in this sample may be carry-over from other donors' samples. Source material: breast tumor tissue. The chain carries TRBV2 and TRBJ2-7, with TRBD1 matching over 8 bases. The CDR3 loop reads CASRAYVTGAEQYF. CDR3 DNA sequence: TGTGCCAGCAGGGCTTATGTGACAGGGGCCGAGCAGTACTTC.